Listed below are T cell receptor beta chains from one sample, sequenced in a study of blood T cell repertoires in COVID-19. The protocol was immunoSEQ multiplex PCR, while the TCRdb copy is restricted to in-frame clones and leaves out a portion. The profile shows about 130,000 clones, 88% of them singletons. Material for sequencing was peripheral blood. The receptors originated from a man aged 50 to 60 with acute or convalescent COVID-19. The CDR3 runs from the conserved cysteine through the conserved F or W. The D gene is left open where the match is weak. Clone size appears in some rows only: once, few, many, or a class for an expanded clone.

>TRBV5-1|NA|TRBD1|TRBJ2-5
TGCGCCAGCAGCCAAGGGACAGTAGGGACCCAGTACTTC
CASSQGTVGTQYF
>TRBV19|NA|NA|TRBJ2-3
TGTGCCAGTAGTTCAACTCCGGCGGGGCGCTCAACAGATACGCAGTATTTT
CASSSTPAGRSTDTQYF
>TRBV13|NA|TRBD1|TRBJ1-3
TGTGCCAGCAGCTTCAGGGGGATCTCTGGAAACACCATATATTTT
CASSFRGISGNTIYF
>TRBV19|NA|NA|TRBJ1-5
TGTGCCAGTAGTATAGGGGCAGGGAATCAGCCCCAGCATTTT
CASSIGAGNQPQHF
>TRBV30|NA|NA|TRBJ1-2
TGTGCCTGGAGCCAGGCACCGATCGGCTACACCTTC
CAWSQAPIGYTF
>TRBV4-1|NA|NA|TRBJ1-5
TGCGCCAGCAGCCAAGACCTGACGCGGAATCAGCCCCAGCATTTT
CASSQDLTRNQPQHF
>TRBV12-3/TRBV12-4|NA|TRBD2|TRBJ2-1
TGTGCCAGCAGTTTAGCGCGGCGGGGGGGCCAGTTCTTC
CASSLARRGGQFF
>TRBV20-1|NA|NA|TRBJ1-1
TGCAGTGCTATCAGGAACACTGAAGCTTTCTTT
CSAIRNTEAFF
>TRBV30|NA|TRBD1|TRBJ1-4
TGTGCCTGGAGTGGATCCACGACAGGGAGAGCAGAAAAACTGTTTTTT
CAWSGSTTGRAEKLFF
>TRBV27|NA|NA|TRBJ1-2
TGTGCCAGCAGTTTCCGCCCAGGGGAAAGATATGGCTACACCTTC
CASSFRPGERYGYTF
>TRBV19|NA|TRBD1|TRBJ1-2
TGTGCCAGCCACCCCCCTGGGGGACAGATCTATGGCTACACCTTC
CASHPPGGQIYGYTF
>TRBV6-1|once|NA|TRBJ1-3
TGTGCCAGCAGTGAACTGGGACATGGGGGAAACACCATATATTTT
CASSELGHGGNTIYF
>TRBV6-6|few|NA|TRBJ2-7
TGTGCCAGCAGTGACTTTGACAGCTCCTACGAGCAGTACTTC
CASSDFDSSYEQYF
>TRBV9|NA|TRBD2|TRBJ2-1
TGTGCCAGCAGCGTAGATAGCCCGGGGGGTGAGCAGTTCTTC
CASSVDSPGGEQFF
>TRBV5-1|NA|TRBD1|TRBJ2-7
TGCGCCAGCAGCCGGGACAGGGACAACTCCGAGCAGTACTTC
CASSRDRDNSEQYF
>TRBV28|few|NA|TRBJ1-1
TGTGCCAGCAGTTCTCTGGAGATCTCGGCTTTCTTT
CASSSLEISAFF
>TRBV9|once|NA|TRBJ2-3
TGTGCCAGCAGCGCCGAACGGGAAGTAAATACGCAGTATTTT
CASSAEREVNTQYF
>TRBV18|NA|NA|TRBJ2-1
TGTGCCAGCTCACCACCGTCCGGGACTGTAGGCAATGAGCAGTTCTTC
CASSPPSGTVGNEQFF
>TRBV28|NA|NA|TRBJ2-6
TGTGCCAGCAGCCTCAGGGTCGGGGCCAACGTCCTGACTTTC
CASSLRVGANVLTF
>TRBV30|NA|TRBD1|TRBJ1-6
TGTGCCTTCCCCGGGACAGGGAATTCACCCCTCCACTTT
CAFPGTGNSPLHF
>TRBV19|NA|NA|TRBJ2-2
TGTGCCAGTAGTATCGACGGCAGGGTGGTCGTCACCGGGGAGCTGTTTTTT
CASSIDGRVVVTGELFF
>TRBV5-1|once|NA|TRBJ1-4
TGCGCCAGGCGACAGGATCCAACTAATGAAAAACTGTTTTTT
CARRQDPTNEKLFF
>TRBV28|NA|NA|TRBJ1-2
TGTGCCAGCAGTAACTTAGATGGCTACACCTTC
CASSNLDGYTF
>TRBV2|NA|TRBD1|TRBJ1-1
TGTGCCAGCAGGGAAATACAGGGGGGGGACACTGAAGCTTTCTTT
CASREIQGGDTEAFF
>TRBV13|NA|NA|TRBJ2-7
TGTGCCAGCAGCTTAAGACGAGGGTTAATCGCCGAGCAGTACTTC
CASSLRRGLIAEQYF
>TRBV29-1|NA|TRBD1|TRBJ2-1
TGCAGCGTTGCCGGGGACAGGGGGTCCAATGAGCAGTTCTTC
CSVAGDRGSNEQFF
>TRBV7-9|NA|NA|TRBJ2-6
TGTGCCAGCAGCCCAAACAGTGGGGCCAACGTCCTGACTTTC
CASSPNSGANVLTF
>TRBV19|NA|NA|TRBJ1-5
TGTGCCAGTAGTATTGGGGGGGGCCCGGATCAGCCCCAGCATTTT
CASSIGGGPDQPQHF
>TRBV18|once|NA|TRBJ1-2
TGTGCCAGCTCACCACTCACCCAGGGACAAGGGGGATGGTATGGCTACACCTTC
CASSPLTQGQGGWYGYTF
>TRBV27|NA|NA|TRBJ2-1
TGTGCCAGCAGTTTACGGGGAGCTTACCTTACCTACAATGAGCAGTTCTTC
CASSLRGAYLTYNEQFF
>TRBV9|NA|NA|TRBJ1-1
TGTGCCAGCAGCGATTATTTAGGAGCTCCGAACACTGAAGCTTTCTTT
CASSDYLGAPNTEAFF
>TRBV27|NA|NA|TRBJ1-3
TGTGCCAGCAGTTTGGGGCAGGGATCAAACACCATATATTTT
CASSLGQGSNTIYF
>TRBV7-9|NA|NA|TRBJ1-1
TGTGCCAGCAGCTTAGGGCCAGGGTTGAAAGCTTTCTTT
CASSLGPGLKAFF
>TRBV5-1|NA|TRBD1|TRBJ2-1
TGCGCCAGCAGCTTAGGGGGCGGCGATCTCAATGAGCAGTTCTTC
CASSLGGGDLNEQFF
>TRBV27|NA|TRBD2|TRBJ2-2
TGTGCCAGCAGTTTATCCCGGGGGGCGAACACCGGGGAGCTGTTTTTT
CASSLSRGANTGELFF
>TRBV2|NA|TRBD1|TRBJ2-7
TGTGCCAGCAGTCGACAGGGGGGGATCTACGAGCAGTACTTC
CASSRQGGIYEQYF